This T cell receptor beta chain was profiled in a study of cytomegalovirus exposure and HLA in healthy donors. This clone has only one observation. Researchers ran the PCR with 60 Vbeta and 13 Jbeta primers. Profiled with immunoSEQ multiplex PCR; TCRdb holds only in-frame clones, not every one. The sample has over 85,000 clones; 63% are singletons. V shed 5 bases and J shed 2 bases, with 15 bases lying between them. This CDR3 contains 15 residues. Per germline, CDR1 SEHNR and CDR2 FQNEAQ (reference sequence). The source material was PBMCs. This clonotype was obtained from a human donor in good health. V is TRBV7-9 and J is TRBJ1-1, with unresolved D. CDR3 sequence reads: CASSRSLGVNTEAFF. For the CDR3, the DNA is TGTGCCAGCAGCCGGTCCCTCGGGGTAAACACTGAAGCTTTCTTT.